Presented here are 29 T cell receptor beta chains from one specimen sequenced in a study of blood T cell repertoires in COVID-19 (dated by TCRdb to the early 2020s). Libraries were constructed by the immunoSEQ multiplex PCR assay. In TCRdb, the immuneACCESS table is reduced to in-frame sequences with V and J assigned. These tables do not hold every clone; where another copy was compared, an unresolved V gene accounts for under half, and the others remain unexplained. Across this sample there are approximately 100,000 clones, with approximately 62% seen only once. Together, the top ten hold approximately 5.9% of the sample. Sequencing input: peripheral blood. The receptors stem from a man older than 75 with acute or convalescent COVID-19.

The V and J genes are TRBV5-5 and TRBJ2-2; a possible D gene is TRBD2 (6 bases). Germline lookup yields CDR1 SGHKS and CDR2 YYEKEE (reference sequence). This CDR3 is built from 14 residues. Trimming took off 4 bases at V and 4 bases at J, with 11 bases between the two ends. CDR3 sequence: CASSGGSGTGELFF. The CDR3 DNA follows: TGTGCCAGCAGCGGGGGGTCGGGCACCGGGGAGCTGTTTTTT.

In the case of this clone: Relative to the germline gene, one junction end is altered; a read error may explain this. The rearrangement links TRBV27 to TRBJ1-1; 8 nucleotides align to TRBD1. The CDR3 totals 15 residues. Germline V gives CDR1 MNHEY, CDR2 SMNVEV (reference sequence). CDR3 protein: CASSISGTGNTEAFF. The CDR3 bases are TGTGCCAGCAGTATATCCGGGACAGGGAACACTGAAGCTTTCTTT.

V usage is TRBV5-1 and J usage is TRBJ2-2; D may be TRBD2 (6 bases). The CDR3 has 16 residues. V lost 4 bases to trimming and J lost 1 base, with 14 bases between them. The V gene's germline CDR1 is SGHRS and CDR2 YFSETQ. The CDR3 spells CASSPYGGGNTGELFF. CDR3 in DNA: TGCGCCAGCAGCCCCTATGGGGGAGGGAACACCGGGGAGCTGTTTTTT.

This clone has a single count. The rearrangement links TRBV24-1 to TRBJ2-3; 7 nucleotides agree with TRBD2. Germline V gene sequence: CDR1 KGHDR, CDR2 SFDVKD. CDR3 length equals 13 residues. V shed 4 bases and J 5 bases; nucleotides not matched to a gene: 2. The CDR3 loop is CATSDRGEDTQYF. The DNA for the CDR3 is TGTGCCACCAGTGACCGGGGGGAAGATACGCAGTATTTT.

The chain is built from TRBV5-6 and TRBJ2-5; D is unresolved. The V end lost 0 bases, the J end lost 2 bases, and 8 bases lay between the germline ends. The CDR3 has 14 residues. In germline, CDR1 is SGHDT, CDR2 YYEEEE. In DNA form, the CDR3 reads TGTGCCAGCAGCTTGGGAACTCGACAAGAGACCCAGTACTTC. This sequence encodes CASSLGTRQETQYF.

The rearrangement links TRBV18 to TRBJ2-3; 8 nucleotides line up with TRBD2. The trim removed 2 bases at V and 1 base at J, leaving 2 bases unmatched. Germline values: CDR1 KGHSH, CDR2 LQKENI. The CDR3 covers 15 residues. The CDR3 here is CASSPLLAGTDTQYF. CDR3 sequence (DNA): TGTGCCAGCTCACCATTACTAGCGGGCACAGATACGCAGTATTTT.

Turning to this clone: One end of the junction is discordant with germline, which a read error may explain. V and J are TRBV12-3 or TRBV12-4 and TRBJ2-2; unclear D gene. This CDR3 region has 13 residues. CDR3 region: CASGFPGTGELFF. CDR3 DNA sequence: TGTGCCAGCGGTTTCCCGGGCACCGGGGAGCTGTTTTTT.

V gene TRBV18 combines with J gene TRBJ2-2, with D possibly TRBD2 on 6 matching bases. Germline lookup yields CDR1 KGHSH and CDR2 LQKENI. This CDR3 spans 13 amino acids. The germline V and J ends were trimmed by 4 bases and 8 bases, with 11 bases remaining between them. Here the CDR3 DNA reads TGTGCCAGCTCACGACTAGGTTCGGGGGAGCTGTTTTTT. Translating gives CASSRLGSGELFF.

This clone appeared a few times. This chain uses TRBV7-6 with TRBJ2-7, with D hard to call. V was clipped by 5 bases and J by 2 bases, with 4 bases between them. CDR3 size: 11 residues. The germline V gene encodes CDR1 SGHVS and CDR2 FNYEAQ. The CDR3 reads CASSPAYEQYF. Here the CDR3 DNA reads TGTGCCAGCAGCCCTGCCTACGAGCAGTACTTC. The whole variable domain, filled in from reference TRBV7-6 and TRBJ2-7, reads GAGVSQSPRYKVTKRGQDVALRCDPISGHVSLYWYRQALGQGPEFLTYFNYEAQQDKSGLPNDRFSAERPEGSISTLTIQRTEQRDSAMYRCASSPAYEQYFGPGTRLTVT.

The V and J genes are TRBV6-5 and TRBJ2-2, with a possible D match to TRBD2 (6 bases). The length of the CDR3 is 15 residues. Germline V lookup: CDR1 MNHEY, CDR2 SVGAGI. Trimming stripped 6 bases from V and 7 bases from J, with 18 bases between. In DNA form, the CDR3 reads TGTGCCAGCAGCGGCGGGATGGACTCCGGCGGGGAGCTGTTTTTT. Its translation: CASSGGMDSGGELFF.

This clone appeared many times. DNA of the CDR3: TGTGCCAGCAGCCCACTCCTCCTAGCGGGAGCTTACAATGAGCAGTTCTTC. The encoded protein is CASSPLLLAGAYNEQFF. The V call is TRBV11-2, the J call TRBJ2-1, with 10 nucleotides matching TRBD2. Germline values: CDR1 SGHAT, CDR2 FQNNGV. After removal of 5 bases from V and 4 bases from J, the junction contained 11 bases not matched to a gene. The CDR3 consists of 17 residues.

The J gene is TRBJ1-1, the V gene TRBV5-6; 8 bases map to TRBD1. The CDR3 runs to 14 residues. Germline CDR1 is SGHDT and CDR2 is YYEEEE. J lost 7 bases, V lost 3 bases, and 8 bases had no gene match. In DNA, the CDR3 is TGTGCCAGCAGCTGGGCCGACAGGGGAAGTGAAGCTTTCTTT. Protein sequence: CASSWADRGSEAFF.

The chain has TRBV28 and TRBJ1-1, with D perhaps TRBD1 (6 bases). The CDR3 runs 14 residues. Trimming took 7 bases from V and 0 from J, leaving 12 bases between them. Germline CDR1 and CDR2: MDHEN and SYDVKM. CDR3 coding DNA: TGTGCCAGCACTTTGGGACAAATGAACACTGAAGCTTTCTTT. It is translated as CASTLGQMNTEAFF.

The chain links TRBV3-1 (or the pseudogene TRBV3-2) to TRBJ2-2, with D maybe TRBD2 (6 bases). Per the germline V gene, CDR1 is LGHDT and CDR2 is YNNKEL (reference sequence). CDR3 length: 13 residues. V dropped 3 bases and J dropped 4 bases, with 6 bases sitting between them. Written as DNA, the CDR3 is TGTGCCAGCAGCCAGGGGGGCACCGGGGAGCTGTTTTTT. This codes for CASSQGGTGELFF.

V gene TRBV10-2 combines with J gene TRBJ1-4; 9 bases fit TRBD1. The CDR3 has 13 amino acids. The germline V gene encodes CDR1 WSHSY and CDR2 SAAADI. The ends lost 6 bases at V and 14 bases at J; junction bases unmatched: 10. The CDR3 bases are TGCGCCAGCAGGCGGACAGGGGCTGACTCTCTGTTTTTT. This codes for CASRRTGADSLFF.

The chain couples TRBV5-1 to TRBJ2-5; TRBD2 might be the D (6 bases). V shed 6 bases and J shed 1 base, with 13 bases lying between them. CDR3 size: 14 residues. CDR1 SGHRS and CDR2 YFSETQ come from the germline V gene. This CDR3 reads CASTRGWVQETQYF. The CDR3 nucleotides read TGCGCCAGCACCCGGGGGTGGGTCCAAGAGACCCAGTACTTC. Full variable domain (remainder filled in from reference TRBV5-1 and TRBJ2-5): KAGVTQTPRYLIKTRGQQVTLSCSPISGHRSVSWYQQTPGQGLQFLFEYFSETQRNKGNFPGRFSGRQFSNSRSEMNVSTLELGDSALYLCASTRGWVQETQYFGPGTRLLVL.

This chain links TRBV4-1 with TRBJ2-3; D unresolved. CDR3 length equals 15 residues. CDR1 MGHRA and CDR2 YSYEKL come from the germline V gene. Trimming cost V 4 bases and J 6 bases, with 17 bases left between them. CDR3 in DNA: TGCGCCAGCAGCCCCACAACGCGGTATCCGGATACGCAGTATTTT. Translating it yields CASSPTTRYPDTQYF.

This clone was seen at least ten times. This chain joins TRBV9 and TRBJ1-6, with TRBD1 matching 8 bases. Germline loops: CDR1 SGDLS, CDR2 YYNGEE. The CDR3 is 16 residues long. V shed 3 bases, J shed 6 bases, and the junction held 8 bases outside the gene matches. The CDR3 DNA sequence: TGTGCCAGCAGCGAGACAGGGGAGATTCTTAATTCACCCCTCCACTTT. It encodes CASSETGEILNSPLHF.

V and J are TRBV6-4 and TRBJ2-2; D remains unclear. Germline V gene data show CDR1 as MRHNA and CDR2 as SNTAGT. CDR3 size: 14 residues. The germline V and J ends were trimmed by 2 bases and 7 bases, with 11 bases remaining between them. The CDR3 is CASSDPLVGGELFF. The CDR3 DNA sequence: TGTGCCAGCAGTGACCCGCTAGTAGGCGGGGAGCTGTTTTTT.

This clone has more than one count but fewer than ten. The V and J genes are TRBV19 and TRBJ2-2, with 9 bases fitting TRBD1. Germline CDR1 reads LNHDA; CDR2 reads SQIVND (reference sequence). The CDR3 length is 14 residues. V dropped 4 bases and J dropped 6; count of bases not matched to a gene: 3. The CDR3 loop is CASSRQGVPGELFF. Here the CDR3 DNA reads TGTGCCAGTAGTAGACAGGGGGTCCCCGGGGAGCTGTTTTTT.

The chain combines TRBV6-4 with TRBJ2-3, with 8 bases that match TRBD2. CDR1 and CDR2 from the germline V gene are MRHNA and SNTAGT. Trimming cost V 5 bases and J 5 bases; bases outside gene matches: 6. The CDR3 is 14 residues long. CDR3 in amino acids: CASSPAGEIDTQYF. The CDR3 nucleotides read TGTGCCAGCAGTCCAGCGGGAGAGATAGATACGCAGTATTTT.

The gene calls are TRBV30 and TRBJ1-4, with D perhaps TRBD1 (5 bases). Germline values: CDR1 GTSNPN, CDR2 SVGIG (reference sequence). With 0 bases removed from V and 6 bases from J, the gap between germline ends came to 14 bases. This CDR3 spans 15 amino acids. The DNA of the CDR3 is TGTGCCTGGAGTGTTTTCGGGGGGTTGCATGAAAAACTGTTTTTT. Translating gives CAWSVFGGLHEKLFF.

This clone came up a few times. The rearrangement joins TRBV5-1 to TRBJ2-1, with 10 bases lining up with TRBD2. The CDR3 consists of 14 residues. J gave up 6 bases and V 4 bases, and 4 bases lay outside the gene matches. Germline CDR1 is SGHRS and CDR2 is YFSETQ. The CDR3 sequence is CASSLGTSVNEQFF. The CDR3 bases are TGCGCCAGCAGCCTAGGGACTAGCGTCAATGAGCAGTTCTTC. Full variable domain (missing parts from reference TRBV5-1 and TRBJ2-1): KAGVTQTPRYLIKTRGQQVTLSCSPISGHRSVSWYQQTPGQGLQFLFEYFSETQRNKGNFPGRFSGRQFSNSRSEMNVSTLELGDSALYLCASSLGTSVNEQFFGPGTRLTVL.

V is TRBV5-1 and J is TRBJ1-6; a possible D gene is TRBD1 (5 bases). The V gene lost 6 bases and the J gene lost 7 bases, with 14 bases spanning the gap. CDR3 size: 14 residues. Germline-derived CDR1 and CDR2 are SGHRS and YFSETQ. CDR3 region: CASTTGGWNSPLHF. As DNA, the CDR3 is TGCGCCAGCACAACGGGGGGTTGGAATTCACCCCTCCACTTT.

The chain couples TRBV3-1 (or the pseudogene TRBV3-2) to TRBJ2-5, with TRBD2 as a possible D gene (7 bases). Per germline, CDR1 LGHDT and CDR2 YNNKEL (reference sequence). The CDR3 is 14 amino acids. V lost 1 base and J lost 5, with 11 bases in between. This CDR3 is CASSQGRGGETQYF. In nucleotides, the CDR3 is TGTGCCAGCAGCCAAGGAAGGGGGGGCGAGACCCAGTACTTC.

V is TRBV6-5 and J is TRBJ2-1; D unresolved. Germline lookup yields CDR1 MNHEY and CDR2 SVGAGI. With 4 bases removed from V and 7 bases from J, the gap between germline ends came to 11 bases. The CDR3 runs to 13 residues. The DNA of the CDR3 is TGTGCCAGCAGTTCCTGGAGAGGAAATGAGCAGTTCTTC. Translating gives CASSSWRGNEQFF.

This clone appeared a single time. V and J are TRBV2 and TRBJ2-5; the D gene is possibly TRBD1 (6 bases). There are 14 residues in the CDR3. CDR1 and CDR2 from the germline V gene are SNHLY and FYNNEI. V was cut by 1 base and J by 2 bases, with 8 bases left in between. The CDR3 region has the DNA TGTGCCAGCAGTGAAGTCGACAGGCAAGAGACCCAGTACTTC. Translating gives CASSEVDRQETQYF. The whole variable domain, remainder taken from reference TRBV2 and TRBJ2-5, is EPEVTQTPSHQVTQMGQEVILRCVPISNHLYFYWYRQILGQKVEFLVSFYNNEISEKSEIFDDQFSVERPDGSNFTLKIRSTKLEDSAMYFCASSEVDRQETQYFGPGTRLLVL.

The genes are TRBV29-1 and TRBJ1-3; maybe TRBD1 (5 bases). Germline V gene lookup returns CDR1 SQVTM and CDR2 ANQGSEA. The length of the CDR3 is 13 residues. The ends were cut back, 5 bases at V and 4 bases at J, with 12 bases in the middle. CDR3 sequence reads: CSVMAGNGNTIYF. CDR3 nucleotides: TGCAGCGTTATGGCAGGGAACGGAAACACCATATATTTT.

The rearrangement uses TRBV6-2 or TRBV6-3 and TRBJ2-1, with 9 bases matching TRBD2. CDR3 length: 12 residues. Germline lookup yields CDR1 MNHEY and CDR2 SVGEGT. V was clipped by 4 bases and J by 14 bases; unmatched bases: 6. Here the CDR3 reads CASSLGGLAKFF. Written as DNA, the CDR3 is TGTGCCAGCAGTTTAGGGGGACTAGCAAAGTTCTTC.